This is a list of T cell receptor beta chains from one sample in a study of T cell responses to AZD1222 COVID-19 vaccine. Produced via immunoSEQ multiplex PCR; TCRdb's table is partial and in-frame only. The sample carries 150,000 to 200,000 clones, just over 90% recorded once. The sample was peripheral blood, taken on day 0 of AZD1222 vaccination. These receptor sequences come from an adult in good health. Each CDR3 is given with its conserved first and last residue. The order of the fields is clone size, V gene, D gene, J gene, CDR3 protein, CDR3 DNA. A D gene is named only where the DNA matches it firmly. The size of a clone is reported for some rows only, either as once, few or many, or as a class for expanded clones.

-	TRBV18	-	TRBJ1-3	CASSPNGEGGTIYF	TGTGCCAGCTCACCCAACGGGGAAGGGGGCACCATATATTTT
once	TRBV15	-	TRBJ1-3	CATSRGEARHGGNTIYF	TGTGCCACCAGCAGAGGTGAAGCGCGACACGGTGGAAACACCATATATTTT
-	TRBV6-5	-	TRBJ2-7	CASSYSIPNTAYEQYF	TGTGCCAGCAGTTACTCGATCCCAAATACAGCCTACGAGCAGTACTTC
-	TRBV7-8	-	TRBJ2-7	CASSHRPGVRYEQYF	TGTGCCAGCAGCCATCGGCCAGGGGTTAGGTACGAGCAGTACTTC
-	TRBV7-2	-	TRBJ1-5	CASSARRGGNQPQHF	TGTGCCAGCAGCGCACGTCGGGGGGGCAATCAGCCCCAGCATTTT
-	TRBV5-4	-	TRBJ1-2	CASTSGGAYGYTF	TGTGCCAGCACATCCGGGGGCGCCTATGGCTACACCTTC
-	TRBV29-1	TRBD1	TRBJ2-2	CSVEYRGQTGELFF	TGCAGCGTTGAATATAGGGGGCAGACCGGGGAGCTGTTTTTT
-	TRBV5-1	-	TRBJ1-2	CASSPSLTSYYGYTF	TGCGCCAGCAGCCCTTCCCTGACCTCCTACTATGGCTACACCTTC
-	TRBV12-5	-	TRBJ1-5	CASGLERVLGPQHF	TGTGCTAGTGGTTTGGAACGGGTGCTGGGGCCCCAGCATTTT
-	TRBV27	TRBD2	TRBJ2-3	CASSLLAGEGTDTQYF	TGTGCCAGCAGCCTCCTAGCGGGAGAGGGGACAGATACGCAGTATTTT
-	TRBV15	TRBD1	TRBJ1-5	CATSRNRGREPQHF	TGTGCCACCAGCCGCAACAGGGGGAGGGAGCCCCAGCATTTT
once	TRBV11-3	-	TRBJ1-1	CASSLERGSTEAFF	TGTGCCAGCAGCTTAGAGAGGGGGAGCACTGAAGCTTTCTTT
few	TRBV18	-	TRBJ1-5	CASSRTVGNQPQHF	TGTGCCAGCTCACGTACTGTTGGCAATCAGCCCCAGCATTTT
-	TRBV2	-	TRBJ1-2	CASSPDNHYGYTF	TGTGCCAGCAGTCCCGACAATCACTATGGCTACACCTTC
-	TRBV19	-	TRBJ1-2	CASRRGGYGYTF	TGTGCCAGTAGACGGGGGGGCTATGGCTACACCTTC
-	TRBV4-2	TRBD2	TRBJ2-1	CASSQGRLAGGYNEQFF	TGTGCCAGCAGCCAAGGGCGGCTAGCGGGGGGATACAATGAGCAGTTCTTC
few	TRBV29-1	TRBD2	TRBJ2-5	CSGTTSGRRETQYF	TGCAGCGGTACCACTAGCGGGAGACGAGAGACCCAGTACTTC
once	TRBV6-5	-	TRBJ2-2	CASLSGAVGTGELFF	TGTGCCAGCTTAAGTGGAGCAGTCGGCACCGGGGAGCTGTTTTTT
-	TRBV7-9	-	TRBJ2-3	CASSLSEVSTDTQYF	TGTGCCAGCAGCTTATCGGAAGTTAGCACAGATACGCAGTATTTT
-	TRBV20-1	-	TRBJ2-5	CSAIQSETQYF	TGCAGTGCTATTCAGTCGGAGACCCAGTACTTC
-	TRBV28	TRBD2	TRBJ2-1	CASSSPRREGRNNEQFF	TGTGCCAGCAGCTCCCCTCGGCGGGAGGGCCGGAACAATGAGCAGTTCTTC
-	TRBV30	-	TRBJ2-3	CAWSVRDRADTQYF	TGTGCCTGGAGTGTGAGGGATCGCGCAGATACGCAGTATTTT
-	TRBV27	TRBD1	TRBJ1-4	CASARRGRAATNEKLFF	TGTGCCAGTGCCCGGAGGGGGCGTGCAGCAACTAATGAAAAACTGTTTTTT
-	TRBV5-1	-	TRBJ1-2	CASSLALEGGTGGYTF	TGCGCCAGCAGCTTGGCCTTGGAGGGGGGAACGGGAGGCTACACCTTC
-	TRBV4-1	TRBD1	TRBJ1-2	CASSQGRQGLGGYTF	TGCGCCAGCAGCCAAGGTAGACAGGGACTCGGTGGCTACACCTTC
-	TRBV6-7	-	TRBJ2-1	CASSYIGGSYNEQFF	TGTGCCAGCAGTTACATCGGGGGATCCTACAATGAGCAGTTCTTC
few	TRBV6-5	-	TRBJ2-2	CASSYPGWTNTGELFF	TGTGCCAGCAGTTACCCGGGATGGACGAACACCGGGGAGCTGTTTTTT
once	TRBV5-4	TRBD2	TRBJ2-1	CASSSSGSAYNEQFF	TGTGCCAGCAGCTCGAGCGGGAGTGCCTACAATGAGCAGTTCTTC
once	TRBV5-1	TRBD1	TRBJ1-4	CASSLDRGIREKLFF	TGCGCCAGCAGCTTGGACAGGGGGATCCGTGAAAAACTGTTTTTT
-	TRBV19	TRBD1	TRBJ1-1	CASSTRTGGWNTEAFF	TGTGCCAGTAGTACCCGGACAGGGGGCTGGAACACTGAAGCTTTCTTT
-	TRBV9	TRBD2	TRBJ2-1	CASSVAGLASGAVEQFF	TGTGCCAGCAGCGTAGCTGGCTTGGCTAGCGGGGCGGTGGAGCAGTTCTTC
-	TRBV7-9	TRBD2	TRBJ2-3	CASSLLAGGSDTQYF	TGTGCCAGCAGCTTACTAGCGGGAGGTTCAGATACGCAGTATTTT
-	TRBV6-5	TRBD2	TRBJ2-7	CASSYFSGRDEQYF	TGTGCCAGCAGTTACTTTAGCGGGAGGGACGAGCAGTACTTC
-	TRBV19	-	TRBJ1-5	CASSSPTGTVSNQPQHF	TGTGCCAGTAGTTCACCAACCGGGACGGTTAGCAATCAGCCCCAGCATTTT
-	TRBV6-5	-	TRBJ2-1	CASSYSTGRVVFRQFF	TGTGCCAGCAGTTACTCGACGGGCAGGGTTGTTTTTCGGCAGTTCTTC
-	TRBV30	TRBD2	TRBJ2-3	CAWSGAGWLAGEYTDTQYF	TGTGCCTGGAGTGGCGCGGGGTGGCTAGCGGGAGAGTACACAGATACGCAGTATTTT
-	TRBV4-2	-	TRBJ1-4	CASSQEQGLGEKLFF	TGTGCCAGCAGCCAGGAACAGGGCCTTGGAGAAAAACTGTTTTTT
-	TRBV2	-	TRBJ2-3	CASSRLLEGTDTQYF	TGTGCCAGCAGTCGGCTCCTTGAGGGGACAGATACGCAGTATTTT
-	TRBV7-8	-	TRBJ2-7	CASSLVATQAPLKGYEQYF	TGTGCCAGCAGCTTAGTGGCAACCCAAGCCCCTCTCAAGGGCTACGAGCAGTACTTC
-	TRBV30	-	TRBJ1-1	CAWLPTRGEGDTEAFF	TGTGCCTGGTTACCAACGAGGGGGGAAGGGGACACTGAAGCTTTCTTT
-	TRBV18	-	TRBJ2-3	CASSPVLIGTDTQYF	TGTGCCAGCTCACCTGTTCTTATTGGCACAGATACGCAGTATTTT
-	TRBV4-1	TRBD2	TRBJ2-7	CASSLARLAGPGYEQYF	TGCGCCAGCAGTCTCGCCCGACTAGCGGGACCTGGCTACGAGCAGTACTTC